The T cell receptor (beta chain) described here comes from a study of cytomegalovirus exposure and HLA in healthy donors. The CDR3 is 16 residues long. The germline CDR1 and CDR2 sequences are SGHDT and YYEEEE. Primers for the PCR totalled 60 Vbeta and 13 Jbeta. This table comes from immunoSEQ multiplex PCR, and its TCRdb copy is limited to in-frame clones, with some not included. The sample shows around 190,000 clones, over 65% of them seen only once. For this clone: Compared with germline, one end of the junction differs, possibly owing to a read error.

This clonotype was sampled from a man aged 55-75 years in good health and CMV-seronegative. The rearrangement uses TRBV5-6 and TRBJ1-6; no reliable D call. Specimen: PBMCs. DNA for the CDR3: TGTGCCAGCAGCTTGGCCCCGGGTACCTATAATTCACCCCTCAACTTT. It specifies CASSLAPGTYNSPLNF.